Presented here are 25 T cell receptor beta chains from one specimen sequenced in a study of blood T cell repertoires in COVID-19. The data were produced by immunoSEQ multiplex PCR, yet TCRdb's version contains in-frame clones alone and is incomplete. The table has roughly 250,000 clones, 88% seen once; the top ten hold around 0.91%. The specimen was peripheral blood. These receptors were collected from a middle-aged woman who had recovered from COVID-19.

V is TRBV27 and J is TRBJ1-1; D possibly corresponds to TRBD1 (6 bases). Per germline, CDR1 MNHEY and CDR2 SMNVEV (reference sequence). V lost 2 bases to trimming and J lost 1 base, with 11 bases between them. CDR3 length: 15 amino acids. The chain's CDR3 is CASSLKGGTNTEAFF. Here the CDR3 DNA reads TGTGCCAGCAGTTTAAAGGGGGGGACGAACACTGAAGCTTTCTTT.

The chain is built from TRBV19 and TRBJ1-1; D uncertain. The ends were cut back, 3 bases at V and 0 bases at J, with 11 bases in the middle. The CDR3 is 15 amino acids. Germline loops: CDR1 LNHDA, CDR2 SQIVND (reference sequence). CDR3: CASSIGSALNTEAFF. CDR3 in DNA: TGTGCCAGTAGTATCGGGTCGGCCCTGAACACTGAAGCTTTCTTT.

The chain is built from TRBV7-6 and TRBJ2-3; 11 bases agree with TRBD2. The CDR3 loop spans 16 amino acids. The junction had 9 bases not matched to a gene; V was cut back by 5 bases and J by 5 bases. The germline V gene has CDR1 SGHVS and CDR2 FNYEAQ. CDR3 in amino acids: CASSALAGGGGDTQYF. CDR3 in DNA: TGTGCCAGCAGCGCCCTAGCGGGAGGAGGAGGAGATACGCAGTATTTT.

The rearrangement links TRBV14 to TRBJ1-2; D is perhaps TRBD1 (6 bases). The CDR3 has 15 residues. V was shortened by 0 bases and J by 2 bases, with 10 bases between the two germline ends. CDR1 is SGHDN and CDR2 is FVKESK in the germline V gene. The CDR3 reads CASSQDRGGNYGYTF. In DNA, the CDR3 is TGTGCCAGCAGCCAAGATAGAGGGGGAAACTATGGCTACACCTTC.

This chain uses TRBV23-1 with TRBJ1-2; D is possibly TRBD1 (6 bases). TRBV23-1 is treated as an ORF (open reading frame) with a function not yet certain. The CDR3 has 18 residues. Trimming pared 8 bases from V and 0 bases from J, leaving 25 bases between. This CDR3 reads CASAGLGPPRQANYGYTF. CDR3 sequence (DNA): TGCGCCAGCGCCGGCTTGGGCCCCCCGAGACAGGCTAACTATGGCTACACCTTC.

The chain combines TRBV4-3 with TRBJ2-1; possible D gene TRBD2, 7 bases. CDR3 length: 12 residues. Germline V gives CDR1 LGHNA, CDR2 YSLEER. V dropped 2 bases and J dropped 13 bases, with 12 bases sitting between them. CDR3 nucleotide sequence: TGCGCCAGCAGCCAATCGGGGGGCCCCCAGTTCTTC. Protein product: CASSQSGGPQFF.

The chain has TRBV6-2 or TRBV6-3 and TRBJ2-7; 10 bases align to TRBD2. CDR3 length equals 14 residues. Germline values: CDR1 MNHEY, CDR2 SVGEGT. V dropped 6 bases and J dropped 6; count of bases not matched to a gene: 8. Here the CDR3 DNA reads TGTGCCAGCAGCCCCGGGGTAGCGGGAGGCGAGCAGTACGTC. Its protein is CASSPGVAGGEQYV.

This clone was detected only once. The chain combines TRBV6-2 or TRBV6-3 with TRBJ2-1, with 8 bases that match TRBD1. Trimming cost V 0 bases and J 8 bases; bases outside gene matches: 3. This CDR3 has 14 residues. CDR1 is MNHEY and CDR2 is SVGEGT in the germline V gene. The CDR3 reads CASSYSSRGHEQFF. The DNA for the CDR3 is TGTGCCAGCAGTTACTCATCCAGGGGGCATGAGCAGTTCTTC.

The chain combines TRBV11-2 with TRBJ2-7, with D perhaps TRBD2 (6 bases). The CDR3 is made up of 13 amino acids. V lost 3 bases, J lost 2 bases, and 8 bases lay in between. From germline, CDR1 is SGHAT and CDR2 FQNNGV. In nucleotides, the CDR3 is TGTGCCAGCAGCTTTGCGGGGCCCTACGAGCAGTACGTC. Protein sequence: CASSFAGPYEQYV.

The chain employs TRBV5-4 and TRBJ2-7; D possibly corresponds to TRBD2 (6 bases). Trimming took 4 bases from V and 0 from J, leaving 14 bases between them. The CDR3 sequence is 15 residues long. Germline-derived CDR1 and CDR2 are SGHNT and YYREEE (reference sequence). CDR3 nucleotides: TGTGCCAGCAGCGGGGGGACTGGCCGCTCCTACGAGCAGTACTTC. Translating gives CASSGGTGRSYEQYF. The whole variable domain, remainder taken from reference TRBV5-4 and TRBJ2-7, is ETGVTQSPTHLIKTRGQQVTLRCSSQSGHNTVSWYQQALGQGPQFIFQYYREEENGRGNFPPRFSGLQFPNYSSELNVNALELDDSALYLCASSGGTGRSYEQYFGPGTRLTVT.

V usage is TRBV5-1 and J usage is TRBJ2-3; 15 bases are shared with TRBD2. The ends lost 4 bases at V and 2 bases at J; junction bases unmatched: 5. Germline V lookup: CDR1 SGHRS, CDR2 YFSETQ. The CDR3 is 17 amino acids. The CDR3 sequence: CASSPGLAGGPTDTQYF. The CDR3 DNA sequence: TGCGCCAGCAGCCCGGGACTAGCGGGAGGCCCCACAGATACGCAGTATTTT.

The chain combines TRBV6-1 with TRBJ2-5, with 14 bases fitting TRBD2. Trimming removed 4 bases from V and 4 bases from J; junction bases left unmatched: 5. Germline V gene sequence: CDR1 MNHNS, CDR2 SASEGT. This CDR3 is built from 16 residues. The CDR3 bases are TGTGCCAGCAGTGGCCTGACTAGCGGGAGGGGAGAGACCCAGTACTTC. Residues: CASSGLTSGRGETQYF.

The J gene is TRBJ2-5, the V gene TRBV4-2; TRBD2 aligns across 7 bases. V shed 4 bases and J 5 bases; nucleotides not matched to a gene: 10. Germline values: CDR1 LGHNA, CDR2 YNFKEQ. This CDR3 comprises 15 residues. CDR3 sequence reads: CASSLRPGGFETQYF. CDR3 DNA sequence: TGTGCCAGCAGCCTCCGCCCGGGGGGATTTGAGACCCAGTACTTC.

This chain links TRBV24-1 with TRBJ2-3, with D tentatively TRBD2 (6 bases). Germline V gives CDR1 KGHDR, CDR2 SFDVKD. Trimming stripped 3 bases from V and 0 bases from J, with 12 bases between. This CDR3 comprises 16 residues. The CDR3 nucleotides read TGTGCCACCAGTGATAACAGCGGGCCTAGCACAGATACGCAGTATTTT. Protein product: CATSDNSGPSTDTQYF.

The chain recombines TRBV30 with TRBJ2-3; D possibly corresponds to TRBD1 (6 bases). Germline CDR1 reads GTSNPN; CDR2 reads SVGIG (reference sequence). The length of the CDR3 is 12 residues. Trimming shortened V by 4 bases and J by 1 base, and 6 bases separated the two germline ends. The CDR3 DNA reads as TGTGCCTGGAAGGGGGGCACAGATACGCAGTATTTT. Protein sequence: CAWKGGTDTQYF.

The rearrangement links TRBV12-3 or TRBV12-4 to TRBJ2-3; D possibly corresponds to TRBD2 (6 bases). This CDR3 comprises 13 residues. V was trimmed by 3 bases and J by 5 bases, leaving 9 bases between them. For the CDR3, the DNA is TGTGCCAGCAGTTTTGGAGCGGGAGATACGCAGTATTTT. This encodes CASSFGAGDTQYF.

The V call is TRBV6-6, the J call TRBJ2-1; 7 positions match TRBD1. V shed 4 bases, J shed 6 bases, and the junction held 6 bases outside the gene matches. This CDR3 is built from 14 residues. The germline gives CDR1 MNHNY, CDR2 SVGAGI (reference sequence). The chain's CDR3 is CASSSRQGVNEQFF. In DNA form, the CDR3 reads TGTGCCAGCAGTTCCCGACAGGGCGTCAATGAGCAGTTCTTC.

The chain is built from TRBV27 and TRBJ2-2; 8 bases fit TRBD1. After removal of 4 bases from V and 1 base from J, the junction contained 2 bases not matched to a gene. The germline CDR1 and CDR2 sequences are MNHEY and SMNVEV (reference sequence). This CDR3 spans 15 amino acids. The CDR3 nucleotides are TGTGCCAGCAGTTGGGGGACAGGGAACACCGGGGAGCTGTTTTTT. Translating it yields CASSWGTGNTGELFF.

V and J are TRBV2 and TRBJ2-6, with TRBD2 identical over 7 bases. Germline CDR1 SNHLY, CDR2 FYNNEI. J was trimmed by 3 bases and V by 7 bases; bases with no gene match: 18. The CDR3 totals 19 residues. The chain's CDR3 is CASTLLQGAGVSGANVLTF. The CDR3 coding sequence is TGTGCCAGCACCCTGCTTCAGGGTGCGGGAGTAAGTGGGGCCAACGTCCTGACTTTC.

This chain connects TRBV9 to TRBJ2-5, with TRBD2 identical over 9 bases. CDR1 is SGDLS, CDR2 YYNGEE, per germline. With 5 bases clipped from V and 3 bases from J, the junction kept 11 bases outside the gene matches. CDR3 length equals 16 residues. The CDR3 DNA reads as TGTGCCAGCAGTTTGGGGCCTAGCGGGGCCGAAGAGACCCAGTACTTC. This gives the protein CASSLGPSGAEETQYF. The full variable domain, in which reference TRBV9 and TRBJ2-5 provide the parts outside the CDR3, is DSGVTQTPKHLITATGQRVTLRCSPRSGDLSVYWYQQSLDQGLQFLIQYYNGEERAKGNILERFSAQQFPDLHSELNLSSLELGDSALYFCASSLGPSGAEETQYFGPGTRLLVL.

CDR3 in amino acids: CASSLGWGVGAFF. DNA of the CDR3: TGTGCCAGCAGCTTAGGGTGGGGGGTCGGAGCTTTCTTT. J is TRBJ1-1 and V is TRBV11-2, with a possible D match to TRBD1 (5 bases). The CDR3 runs 13 residues. CDR1 and CDR2 (germline): SGHAT, FQNNGV. V was shortened by 1 base and J by 10 bases, with 13 bases between the two germline ends.

The J gene is TRBJ2-7, the V gene TRBV6-5, with D possibly being TRBD1 (5 bases). CDR1 and CDR2 (germline): MNHEY, SVGAGI. Between the trimmed V and J ends, which lost 7 bases and 7 bases, there was a span of 20 bases. The CDR3 is 14 amino acids. This CDR3 is CASTPAGKGFEQYF. The CDR3 nucleotides read TGTGCCAGCACCCCGGCAGGGAAGGGTTTTGAGCAGTACTTC.

The chain uses TRBV5-6 and TRBJ2-2, with D possibly being TRBD2 (5 bases). Trimming stripped 4 bases from V and 0 bases from J, with 13 bases between. The CDR3 spans 16 residues. Per the germline V gene, CDR1 is SGHDT and CDR2 is YYEEEE. The CDR3, as DNA: TGTGCCAGCAGCCGCGGTTGGGGAGCGAACACCGGGGAGCTGTTTTTT. This gives the protein CASSRGWGANTGELFF.

V is TRBV18 and J is TRBJ2-7; weak D call: TRBD2 (6 bases). The germline V and J ends were trimmed by 6 bases and 1 base, with 13 bases remaining between them. The CDR3 totals 14 residues. CDR1 is KGHSH, CDR2 LQKENI, per germline. The CDR3 protein is CASSPGGPSYEQYF. CDR3 DNA: TGTGCCAGCTCGCCCGGGGGACCTTCCTACGAGCAGTACTTC.

The V and J genes are TRBV5-1 and TRBJ1-2, with D possibly TRBD1 on 5 matching bases. V was trimmed by 0 bases and J by 8 bases, leaving 8 bases between them. Germline CDR1 is SGHRS and CDR2 is YFSETQ. This CDR3 spans 12 amino acids. The DNA of the CDR3 is TGCGCCAGCAGCTTGGGGCAGGGAGGCTACACCTTC. Translation gives CASSLGQGGYTF. Full variable domain (outside the CDR3, taken from reference TRBV5-1 and TRBJ1-2): KAGVTQTPRYLIKTRGQQVTLSCSPISGHRSVSWYQQTPGQGLQFLFEYFSETQRNKGNFPGRFSGRQFSNSRSEMNVSTLELGDSALYLCASSLGQGGYTFGSGTRLTVV.